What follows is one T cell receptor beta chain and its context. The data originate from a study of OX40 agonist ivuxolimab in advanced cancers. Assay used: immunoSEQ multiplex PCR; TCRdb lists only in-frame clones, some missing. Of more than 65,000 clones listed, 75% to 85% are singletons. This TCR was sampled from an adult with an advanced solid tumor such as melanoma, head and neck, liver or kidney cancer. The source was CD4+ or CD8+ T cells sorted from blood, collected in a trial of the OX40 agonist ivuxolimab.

DNA of the CDR3: TGTGCCAGCAGCCTAAGGACGGGGAACACTGAAGCTTTCTTT. This encodes CASSLRTGNTEAFF. The chain recombines TRBV9 with TRBJ1-1; D is undetermined. This CDR3 contains 14 residues. The V gene's germline CDR1 is SGDLS and CDR2 YYNGEE. The V end lost 4 bases, the J end lost 1 base, and 11 bases lay between the germline ends. The full variable domain, in which reference TRBV9 and TRBJ1-1 provide the parts outside the CDR3, is DSGVTQTPKHLITATGQRVTLRCSPRSGDLSVYWYQQSLDQGLQFLIQYYNGEERAKGNILERFSAQQFPDLHSELNLSSLELGDSALYFCASSLRTGNTEAFFGQGTRLTVV.